These 5 T cell receptor beta chains share one sample of origin, sequenced in a study of cytomegalovirus exposure and HLA in healthy donors. Clones were sequenced by immunoSEQ multiplex PCR, and TCRdb holds only the in-frame ones, with some missing. Among about 110,000 clones listed, 90% to 97% were seen once. The sequenced sample consisted of PBMCs. The receptors stem from a woman in her late teens or twenties in good health and CMV-seronegative.

The chain has TRBV7-8 and TRBJ1-6; 8 positions agree with TRBD1. This CDR3 is built from 16 residues. Germline assignment: CDR1 SGHVS and CDR2 FQNEAQ. V gave up 6 bases and J gave up 10 bases; unmatched junction bases: 14. Here the CDR3 DNA reads TGTGCCAGCAGATTCCTCTCCGAGACAGGGGAATCACCCCTCCACTTT. Its translation: CASRFLSETGESPLHF.

This sequence joins TRBV5-1 and TRBJ1-5; no clear D gene. This CDR3 comprises 13 residues. With 0 bases removed from V and 6 bases from J, the gap between germline ends came to 7 bases. The V gene's germline CDR1 is SGHRS and CDR2 YFSETQ. Here the CDR3 reads CASSLAEGQPQHF. The CDR3 region has the DNA TGCGCCAGCAGCTTGGCCGAGGGTCAGCCCCAGCATTTT.

This clone was seen just once. The V gene is TRBV27, the J gene TRBJ2-3; maybe TRBD2 (6 bases). Germline assignment: CDR1 MNHEY and CDR2 SMNVEV (reference sequence). Trimming left V 3 bases short and J 5 bases short, with 6 bases between. The CDR3 contains 12 residues. The CDR3 spells CASSFSGDTQYF. The CDR3 DNA sequence: TGTGCCAGCAGTTTTAGCGGAGATACGCAGTATTTT.

This clone was seen a single time. This chain uses TRBV5-4 with TRBJ2-7; 7 bases agree with TRBD2. CDR3 length equals 12 residues. Trimming removed 2 bases from V and 6 bases from J; junction bases left unmatched: 2. The germline V gene encodes CDR1 SGHNT and CDR2 YYREEE (reference sequence). The CDR3 nucleotides are TGTGCCAGCAGCTTTGGCGGGGGCGAGCAGTACTTC. Protein: CASSFGGGEQYF.

The rearrangement uses TRBV15 and TRBJ1-1, with D uncertain. Germline loops: CDR1 LNHNV, CDR2 YYDKDF (reference sequence). V lost 0 bases and J lost 3, with 14 bases in between. CDR3 length equals 16 residues. CDR3 in amino acids: CATSRELRGRDTEAFF. Written as DNA, the CDR3 is TGTGCCACCAGCAGAGAACTGCGGGGTAGGGACACTGAAGCTTTCTTT.